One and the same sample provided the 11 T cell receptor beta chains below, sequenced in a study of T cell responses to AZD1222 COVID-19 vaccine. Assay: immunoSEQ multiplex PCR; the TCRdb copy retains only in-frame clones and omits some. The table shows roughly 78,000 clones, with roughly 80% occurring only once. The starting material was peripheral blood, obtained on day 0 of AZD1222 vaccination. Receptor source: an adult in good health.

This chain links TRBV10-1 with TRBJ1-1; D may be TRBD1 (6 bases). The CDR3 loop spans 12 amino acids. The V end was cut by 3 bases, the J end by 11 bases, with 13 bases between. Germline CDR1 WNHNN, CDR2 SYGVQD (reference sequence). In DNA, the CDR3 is TGCGCCAGCAGTGATCCACAGGGTCGTGCTTTCTTT. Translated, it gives CASSDPQGRAFF.

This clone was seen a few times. CDR3 in DNA: TGTGCCAGTAGACAGGGCGCCATAGTTGGTTATGGCTACACCTTC. This gives the protein CASRQGAIVGYGYTF. The V gene is TRBV10-3, the J gene TRBJ1-2, with 7 bases matching TRBD1. Germline values: CDR1 ENHRY, CDR2 SYGVKD. The trim removed 10 bases at V and 5 bases at J, leaving 16 bases unmatched. The CDR3 has 15 residues.

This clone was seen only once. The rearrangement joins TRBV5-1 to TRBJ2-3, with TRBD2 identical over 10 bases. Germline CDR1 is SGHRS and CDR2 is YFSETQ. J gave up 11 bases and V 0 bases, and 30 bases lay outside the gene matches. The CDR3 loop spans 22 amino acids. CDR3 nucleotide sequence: TGCGCCAGCAGCTTGGCATCTAGCGGGAGACCTGCTCAACTGCCGGCCCGGCTTAGGCAGTATTTT. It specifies CASSLASSGRPAQLPARLRQYF.

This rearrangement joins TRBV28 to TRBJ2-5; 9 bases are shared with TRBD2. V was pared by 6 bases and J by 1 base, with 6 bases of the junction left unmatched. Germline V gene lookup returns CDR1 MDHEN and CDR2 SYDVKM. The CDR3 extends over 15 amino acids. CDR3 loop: CASSLWRGGQETQYF. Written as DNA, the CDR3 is TGTGCCAGCAGCCTCTGGCGGGGGGGCCAAGAGACCCAGTACTTC. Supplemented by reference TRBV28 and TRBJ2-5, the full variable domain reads DVKVTQSSRYLVKRTGEKVFLECVQDMDHENMFWYRQDPGLGLRLIYFSYDVKMKEKGDIPEGYSVSREKKERFSLILESASTNQTSMYLCASSLWRGGQETQYFGPGTRLLVL.

The DNA for the CDR3 is TGTGCCAGCAGCTTAGATGGGGCTAGCGGGGGAGGCTACAATGAGCAGTTCTTC. Protein sequence: CASSLDGASGGGYNEQFF. The rearrangement joins TRBV11-3 to TRBJ2-1; TRBD2 aligns across 10 bases. Germline V gene lookup returns CDR1 SGHNT and CDR2 YENEEA. The CDR3 spans 18 residues. The V segment lost 0 bases and the J segment 3 bases; nucleotides outside the gene matches: 8. Complete variable domain (other parts from reference TRBV11-3 and TRBJ2-1): EAGVVQSPRYKIIEKKQPVAFWCNPISGHNTLYWYLQNLGQGPELLIRYENEEAVDDSQLPKDRFSAERLKGVDSTLKIQPAELGDSAVYLCASSLDGASGGGYNEQFFGPGTRLTVL.

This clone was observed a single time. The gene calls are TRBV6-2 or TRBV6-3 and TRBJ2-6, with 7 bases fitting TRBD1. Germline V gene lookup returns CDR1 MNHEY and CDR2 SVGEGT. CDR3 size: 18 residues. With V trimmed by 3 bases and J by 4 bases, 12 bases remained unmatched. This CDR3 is CASSYGTDVVGGANVLTF. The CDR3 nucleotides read TGTGCCAGCAGTTATGGGACAGATGTGGTCGGGGGGGCCAACGTCCTGACTTTC.

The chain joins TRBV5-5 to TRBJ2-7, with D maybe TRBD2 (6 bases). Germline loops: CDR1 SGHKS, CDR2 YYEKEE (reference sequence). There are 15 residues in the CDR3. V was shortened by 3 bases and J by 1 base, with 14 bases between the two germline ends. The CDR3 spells CASSSGRGRSYEQYF. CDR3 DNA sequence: TGTGCCAGCAGCTCGGGACGAGGGAGGTCCTACGAGCAGTACTTC.

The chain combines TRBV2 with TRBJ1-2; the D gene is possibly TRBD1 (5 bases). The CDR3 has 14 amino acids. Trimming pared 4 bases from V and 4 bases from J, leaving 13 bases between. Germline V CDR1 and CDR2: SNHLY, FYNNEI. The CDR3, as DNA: TGTGCCAGCAGTGCGGGGGTGTTCGGCTATGGCTACACCTTC. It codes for CASSAGVFGYGYTF.

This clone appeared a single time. CDR3 nucleotide sequence: TGCGCCAGCAGTGATACCCTACCGGCCCTCCCGGGGGGCACAGATACGCAGTATTTT. Amino acid sequence: CASSDTLPALPGGTDTQYF. V gene TRBV10-1 combines with J gene TRBJ2-3; D perhaps matches TRBD2 (6 bases). The germline gives CDR1 WNHNN, CDR2 SYGVQD (reference sequence). With 3 bases removed from V and 1 base from J, the gap between germline ends came to 23 bases. The CDR3 loop spans 19 amino acids.

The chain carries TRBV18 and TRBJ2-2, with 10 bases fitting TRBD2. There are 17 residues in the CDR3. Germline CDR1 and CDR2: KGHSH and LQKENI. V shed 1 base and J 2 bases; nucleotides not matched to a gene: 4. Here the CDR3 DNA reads TGTGCCAGCTCACCACGAGAGCGGGGGGGAAACACCGGGGAGCTGTTTTTT. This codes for CASSPRERGGNTGELFF.

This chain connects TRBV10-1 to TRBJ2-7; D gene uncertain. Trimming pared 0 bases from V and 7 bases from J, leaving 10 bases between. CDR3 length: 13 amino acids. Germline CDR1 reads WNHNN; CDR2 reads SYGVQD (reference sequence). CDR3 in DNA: TGCGCCAGCAGTGAGTCGCGACGGGCGGAGCAGTACTTC. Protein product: CASSESRRAEQYF.